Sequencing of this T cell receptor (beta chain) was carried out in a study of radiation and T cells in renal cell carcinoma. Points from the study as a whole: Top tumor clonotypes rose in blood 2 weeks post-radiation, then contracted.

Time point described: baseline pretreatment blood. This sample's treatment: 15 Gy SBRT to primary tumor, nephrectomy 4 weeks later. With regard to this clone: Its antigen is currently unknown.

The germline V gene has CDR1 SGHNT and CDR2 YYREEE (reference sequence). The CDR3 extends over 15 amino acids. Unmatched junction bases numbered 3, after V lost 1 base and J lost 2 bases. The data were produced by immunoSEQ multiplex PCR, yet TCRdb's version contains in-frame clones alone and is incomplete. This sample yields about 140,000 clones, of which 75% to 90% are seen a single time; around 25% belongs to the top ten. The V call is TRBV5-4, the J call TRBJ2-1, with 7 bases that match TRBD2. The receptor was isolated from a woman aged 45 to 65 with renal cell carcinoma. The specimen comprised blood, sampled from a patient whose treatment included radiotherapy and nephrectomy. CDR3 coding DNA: TGTGCCAGCAGCTTGCCTAGCGGAGCCTACAATGAGCAGTTCTTC. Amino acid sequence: CASSLPSGAYNEQFF.